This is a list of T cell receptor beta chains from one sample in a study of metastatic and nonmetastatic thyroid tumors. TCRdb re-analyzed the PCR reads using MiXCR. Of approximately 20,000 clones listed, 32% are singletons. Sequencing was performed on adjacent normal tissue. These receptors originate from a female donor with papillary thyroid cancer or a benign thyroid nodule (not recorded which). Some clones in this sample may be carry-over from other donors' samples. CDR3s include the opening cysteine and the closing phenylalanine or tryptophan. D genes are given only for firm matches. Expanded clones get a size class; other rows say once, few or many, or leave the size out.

CDR3 DNA: TGTGCCAGCAGTTTCGCTTTAACCTACGAGCAGTACTTC
CDR3 protein: CASSFALTYEQYF
clone size: many
V gene: TRBV12-3/TRBV12-4
D gene: NA
CDR3 length: 13
J gene: TRBJ2-7

CDR3 DNA: TGTGCCATCAGGGCGACAGTGCAGCCCTCACCCCTCCACTTT
CDR3 protein: CAIRATVQPSPLHF
clone size: NA
V gene: TRBV6-4
D gene: NA
CDR3 length: 14
J gene: TRBJ1-6

CDR3 DNA: TGTGCCTGGAGCCCACCGGACAGGGGTTCCTATGGCTACACCTTC
CDR3 protein: CAWSPPDRGSYGYTF
clone size: medium-sized
V gene: TRBV30
D gene: TRBD1
CDR3 length: 15
J gene: TRBJ1-2

CDR3 DNA: TGTGCCAGCAGCTCCCAACCACCGGGACAGGGAATTTCACCCCTCCACTTT
CDR3 protein: CASSSQPPGQGISPLHF
clone size: NA
V gene: TRBV7-3
D gene: TRBD1
CDR3 length: 17
J gene: TRBJ1-6

CDR3 DNA: TGCAGTGCCCATAGCGGGGGGGAAGAGACCCAGTACTTC
CDR3 protein: CSAHSGGEETQYF
clone size: many
V gene: TRBV20-1
D gene: TRBD2
CDR3 length: 13
J gene: TRBJ2-5

CDR3 DNA: TGTGCCACCAGTGACCCAACCGGAAGACGGAGGGGGGAGCTGTTTTTT
CDR3 protein: CATSDPTGRRRGELFF
clone size: NA
V gene: TRBV24-1
D gene: NA
CDR3 length: 16
J gene: TRBJ2-2

CDR3 DNA: TGCAGTGCTAGAGATCGGGGGTATGGCTACACCTTC
CDR3 protein: CSARDRGYGYTF
clone size: NA
V gene: TRBV20-1
D gene: NA
CDR3 length: 12
J gene: TRBJ1-2

CDR3 DNA: TGTGCCAGCAGTTACTCGGGAGGGGGCTTTAGCACTGAAGCTTTCTTT
CDR3 protein: CASSYSGGGFSTEAFF
clone size: NA
V gene: TRBV6-5
D gene: TRBD1
CDR3 length: 16
J gene: TRBJ1-1

CDR3 DNA: TGCAGTGCTAGAGACTCGGGACTAACAAGAGATACGCAGTATTTT
CDR3 protein: CSARDSGLTRDTQYF
clone size: NA
V gene: TRBV20-1
D gene: TRBD2
CDR3 length: 15
J gene: TRBJ2-3

CDR3 DNA: TGTGCCAGCAGCTTAGCGCATGAGCAGTTCTTC
CDR3 protein: CASSLAHEQFF
clone size: NA
V gene: TRBV7-2
D gene: NA
CDR3 length: 11
J gene: TRBJ2-1

CDR3 DNA: TGCGCCAGCAGCTTGTTGGGGGGCGGCGGAAACATTCAGTACTTC
CDR3 protein: CASSLLGGGGNIQYF
clone size: NA
V gene: TRBV5-1
D gene: NA
CDR3 length: 15
J gene: TRBJ2-4

CDR3 DNA: TGTGCCAGCAGCTCGAACCACCACGAGCAGTACTTC
CDR3 protein: CASSSNHHEQYF
clone size: NA
V gene: TRBV11-2
D gene: NA
CDR3 length: 12
J gene: TRBJ2-7

CDR3 DNA: TGCGCCAGCAGTGAATCGACAGGGTTAAATTGGTCCTACGAGCAGTACTTC
CDR3 protein: CASSESTGLNWSYEQYF
clone size: many
V gene: TRBV10-1
D gene: TRBD1
CDR3 length: 17
J gene: TRBJ2-7

CDR3 DNA: TGTGCCAGCACCGGGACAGGGGCCTACGAGCAGTACTTC
CDR3 protein: CASTGTGAYEQYF
clone size: NA
V gene: TRBV7-9
D gene: TRBD1
CDR3 length: 13
J gene: TRBJ2-7

CDR3 DNA: TGTGCCAGTAGCGGGGCCGGGGGGTCTGACATTCAGTACTTC
CDR3 protein: CASSGAGGSDIQYF
clone size: many
V gene: TRBV19
D gene: TRBD2
CDR3 length: 14
J gene: TRBJ2-4

CDR3 DNA: TGTGCCATCAGGGACCGACGGGGATCCAATGAGCAGTTCTTC
CDR3 protein: CAIRDRRGSNEQFF
clone size: NA
V gene: TRBV10-3
D gene: NA
CDR3 length: 14
J gene: TRBJ2-1

CDR3 DNA: TGTGCCAGCAGTGAAAGCCAGGGGGGCCTCACAGATACGCAGTATTTT
CDR3 protein: CASSESQGGLTDTQYF
clone size: many
V gene: TRBV6-1
D gene: NA
CDR3 length: 16
J gene: TRBJ2-3

CDR3 DNA: TGTGCCAGCGTGCACCAGGGATGGGGTGGCTACACCTTC
CDR3 protein: CASVHQGWGGYTF
clone size: few
V gene: TRBV6-1
D gene: NA
CDR3 length: 13
J gene: TRBJ1-2

CDR3 DNA: TGTGCCAGTAGTCCCGTGACAGGGGGTGAACCCCTCCACTTT
CDR3 protein: CASSPVTGGEPLHF
clone size: NA
V gene: TRBV6-1
D gene: TRBD1
CDR3 length: 14
J gene: TRBJ1-6

CDR3 DNA: TGCAGCGTTACGGGACAGTCCACCTACGAGCAGTACTTC
CDR3 protein: CSVTGQSTYEQYF
clone size: NA
V gene: TRBV29-1
D gene: TRBD1
CDR3 length: 13
J gene: TRBJ2-7

CDR3 DNA: TGTGCCAGCAGTGTCGAGTACAGGGCGGCCGGGGAGCTGTTTTTT
CDR3 protein: CASSVEYRAAGELFF
clone size: NA
V gene: TRBV6-1
D gene: NA
CDR3 length: 15
J gene: TRBJ2-2

CDR3 DNA: TGTGCCAGTAGTATAGATCACTTTATCAGCAATCAGCCCCAGCATTTT
CDR3 protein: CASSIDHFISNQPQHF
clone size: few
V gene: TRBV19
D gene: NA
CDR3 length: 16
J gene: TRBJ1-5

CDR3 DNA: TGTGCCAGCAGCAAAGATCCCCGCTATGGCTACACCTTC
CDR3 protein: CASSKDPRYGYTF
clone size: many
V gene: TRBV14
D gene: NA
CDR3 length: 13
J gene: TRBJ1-2

CDR3 DNA: TGTGCCAGCAGTGAAGCTATGGCAGGAGGAGACTTC
CDR3 protein: CASSEAMAGGDF
clone size: medium-sized
V gene: TRBV6-1
D gene: NA
CDR3 length: 12
J gene: TRBJ2-7

CDR3 DNA: TGTGCCAGCAGCCCCGGACTAGCGGGAGTTGGAAACGAGCAGTACTTC
CDR3 protein: CASSPGLAGVGNEQYF
clone size: NA
V gene: TRBV27
D gene: TRBD2
CDR3 length: 16
J gene: TRBJ2-7

CDR3 DNA: TGCAGTGCTAGAGGGGGGAGTCAGGCTTATGGCTACACCTTC
CDR3 protein: CSARGGSQAYGYTF
clone size: NA
V gene: TRBV20-1
D gene: NA
CDR3 length: 14
J gene: TRBJ1-2

CDR3 DNA: TGTGCCAGCAGCGAGAACTACGAGCAGTACTTC
CDR3 protein: CASSENYEQYF
clone size: NA
V gene: TRBV11-2
D gene: NA
CDR3 length: 11
J gene: TRBJ2-7

CDR3 DNA: TGTGCCAGCAGTTCAGTATTCCCTTCGCGGGGGGGGCCAGATACGCAGTATTTT
CDR3 protein: CASSSVFPSRGGPDTQYF
clone size: medium-sized
V gene: TRBV12-3/TRBV12-4
D gene: TRBD2
CDR3 length: 18
J gene: TRBJ2-3